This T cell receptor beta chain was captured in a study of control samples from healthy donors and cancer patients. This clone is a singleton in its sample. Trimming removed 5 bases at V and 4 bases at J, with 15 bases between. Germline values: CDR1 SEHNR, CDR2 FQNEAQ (reference sequence). The CDR3 runs 15 residues. Using immunoSEQ multiplex PCR, the repertoire was profiled, and TCRdb retains in-frame clones only, with some absent. The sample contains around 94,000 clones, 93% of which appear only once. The chain links TRBV7-9 to TRBJ2-4; D not resolved. The TCR comes from a woman between 25 and 40 years old in good health. Sequencing was done on a sample of blood. DNA for the CDR3: TGTGCCAGCAGCGCGTTGTCACAGACAAAAAACATTCAGTACTTC. This translates into CASSALSQTKNIQYF. The variable domain in full, with the rest retrieved from reference TRBV7-9 and TRBJ2-4, is DTGVSQNPRHKITKRGQNVTFRCDPISEHNRLYWYRQTLGQGPEFLTYFQNEAQLEKSRLLSDRFSAERPKGSFSTLEIQRTEQGDSAMYLCASSALSQTKNIQYFGAGTRLSVL.